A selection of T cell receptor beta chains follows, all from one sample in a study of blood T cells in healthy people across ages. TCRdb re-derived calls from the 5' RACE reads in MiXCR, one entry per CDR3 protein. The sample shows 1.5 million to 2 million distinct CDR3 sequences, roughly 50% of them seen only once. The sample taken for sequencing was blood. The receptor set was obtained from a woman aged 40 to 50 in good health. Both conserved end residues are trimmed from each CDR3.

v_call,cdr3_aa
TRBV28,ASSQVLEAF
TRBV20-1,SARDEGKLLRETQY
TRBV4-2,ASSRRGSGASDEQF
TRBV20-1,SARAGDVSVEQY
TRBV7-9,ASSQFEGPPYEQY
TRBV7-2,ASSSGRVPKNIQY
TRBV18,ASSLKGGGSNYGYT
TRBV27,ASIKTVAYNEQY
TRBV7-2,ASSLFGRETQY
TRBV20-1,SASRGENNSPLH
TRBV14,ASSQLGQRETQY
TRBV7-2,ASAQGRQETQY
TRBV6-1,ASSEADVGSYNEQF
TRBV3-1,ASSQDIGTFSTDTQY
TRBV6-5,ASSYDGGVADEQY
TRBV7-2,ASRPPGHGNQPQH
TRBV7-9,ASSLSGLRQETQY
TRBV24-1,ATSGPGQQTHEQY
TRBV5-1,ASSLRTLGGSTDTQY
TRBV20-1,SARSPGSWDTQY
TRBV4-1,ASSQAGGYNEQF
TRBV7-9,ASSKEQVSEQY
TRBV3-1,ASSQNSDVLT
TRBV5-1,ASAQLGGVGSYNEQF
TRBV12-3/TRBV12-4,ASSLSRINEQF
TRBV9,ASSEHPGQGRSQY
TRBV10-2,ASRKGQPSSYNEQF
TRBV5-1,ASSYTSGGWNEQF
TRBV29-1,SVRATLDEQF